This is a list of T cell receptor beta chains from one sample in a study of OX40 agonist ivuxolimab in advanced cancers. Method: immunoSEQ multiplex PCR; TCRdb's copy keeps in-frame clones and lacks some. The table lists tens of thousands of clones, 75% to 90% of them singletons. The sample in question was CD4+ or CD8+ T cells sorted from blood, obtained in a trial of the OX40 agonist ivuxolimab. These receptors came from an adult with an advanced solid tumor such as melanoma, head and neck, liver or kidney cancer. Each CDR3 is given with its conserved first and last residue. The D gene is left open where the match is weak. Only part of the rows carry a size: once, few, many, or a class if the clone is expanded.

clone_size j_call d_call v_call cdr3_aa cdr3_nt
few TRBJ1-1 - TRBV29-1 CSVDEGRHAFF TGCAGCGTTGATGAGGGGCGGCACGCTTTCTTT
- TRBJ2-7 TRBD2 TRBV14 CASSQATGGPGEQYF TGTGCCAGCAGCCAAGCAACGGGGGGGCCTGGGGAGCAGTACTTC
- TRBJ2-7 TRBD2 TRBV30 CAWRGGEGSRYEQYF TGTGCCTGGAGGGGGGGGGAGGGGAGTCGGTACGAGCAGTACTTC
- TRBJ2-2 TRBD2 TRBV5-1 CASSAIAGDHGELFF TGCGCCAGCAGTGCCATCGCGGGAGATCACGGGGAGCTGTTTTTT
- TRBJ2-5 - TRBV29-1 CSVDPGGTQETQYF TGCAGCGTCGATCCCGGGGGAACTCAAGAGACCCAGTACTTC
- TRBJ2-7 TRBD1 TRBV18 CASSPQGQVSYEQYF TGTGCCAGCTCACCACAGGGACAGGTGTCCTACGAGCAGTACTTC
- TRBJ2-7 TRBD1 TRBV6-6 CASSSSAGTGVVEQYF TGTGCCAGCAGTTCTTCCGCCGGGACAGGGGTTGTCGAGCAGTACTTC
few TRBJ2-7 - TRBV2 CASSFLGTASYEQYF TGTGCCAGCAGTTTTCTGGGGACCGCATCCTACGAGCAGTACTTC
- TRBJ1-1 - TRBV7-2 CASSLSPRANEAFF TGTGCCAGCAGCTTATCACCCAGGGCCAATGAAGCTTTCTTT
- TRBJ1-1 - TRBV19 CASSRDIAEAFF TGTGCCAGTAGTCGGGACATCGCTGAAGCTTTCTTT
- TRBJ1-1 - TRBV6-5 CASSYRFRNTEAFF TGTGCCAGCAGTTACAGGTTCCGGAACACTGAAGCTTTCTTT
- TRBJ1-3 - TRBV14 CASSPLGPSSGNTIYF TGTGCCAGCAGCCCCCTGGGGCCTAGCTCTGGAAACACCATATATTTT
- TRBJ1-6 TRBD1 TRBV5-1 CASSATGGNSPLHF TGCGCCAGCAGCGCGACAGGGGGGAATTCACCCCTCCACTTT